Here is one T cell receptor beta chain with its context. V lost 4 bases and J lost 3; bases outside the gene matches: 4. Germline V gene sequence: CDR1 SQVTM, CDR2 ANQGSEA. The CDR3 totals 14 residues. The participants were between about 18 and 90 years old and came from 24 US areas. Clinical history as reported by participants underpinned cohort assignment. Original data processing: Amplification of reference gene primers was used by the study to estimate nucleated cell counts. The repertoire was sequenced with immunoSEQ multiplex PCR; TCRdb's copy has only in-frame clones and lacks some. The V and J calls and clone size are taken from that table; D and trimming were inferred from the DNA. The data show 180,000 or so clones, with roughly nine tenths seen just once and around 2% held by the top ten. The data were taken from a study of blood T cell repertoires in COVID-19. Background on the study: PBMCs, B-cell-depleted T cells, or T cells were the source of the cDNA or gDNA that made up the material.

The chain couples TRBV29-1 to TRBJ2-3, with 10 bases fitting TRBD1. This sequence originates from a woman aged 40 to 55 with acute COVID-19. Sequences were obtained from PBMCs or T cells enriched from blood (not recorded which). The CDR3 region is CSVADRGQTDTQYF. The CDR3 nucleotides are TGCAGCGTTGCCGACAGGGGGCAAACAGATACGCAGTATTTT.